This is a list of T cell receptor beta chains from one sample in a study of blood T cell repertoires in COVID-19. Produced via immunoSEQ multiplex PCR; TCRdb's table is partial and in-frame only. Counted here are under 300,000 clones, around nine tenths occurring once; the ten biggest clones make up around 2%. Input material: peripheral blood. The receptors were gathered from a middle-aged woman who had recovered from COVID-19. CDR3s include the opening cysteine and the closing phenylalanine or tryptophan. A D gene is named only where the DNA matches it firmly. Only part of the rows carry a size: once, few, many, or a class if the clone is expanded.

j_gene,v_gene,abundance,d_gene,CDR3nt,CDR3aa
TRBJ1-2,TRBV18,-,-,TGTGCCAGCTCACACGTTGTCCAGTCTTATGGCTACACCTTC,CASSHVVQSYGYTF
TRBJ1-2,TRBV28,-,TRBD1,TGTGCCACCCACAGGGGCTATGGCTACACCTTC,CATHRGYGYTF
TRBJ1-5,TRBV10-3,-,TRBD1,TGTGCCATCAGCGCCGACAGGGGAACAAGCAATCAGCCCCAGCATTTT,CAISADRGTSNQPQHF
TRBJ2-1,TRBV6-4,-,TRBD1,TGTGCCAGCAGTTACAGGGGCCATGAGCAGTTCTTC,CASSYRGHEQFF
TRBJ2-2,TRBV5-1,-,TRBD1,TGCGCCAGCAGCTTGGTATGGACAGGGAATACCGGGGAGCTGTTTTTT,CASSLVWTGNTGELFF
TRBJ1-2,TRBV6-6,-,TRBD1,TGTGCCAGCATCGAGACAGGGCACTATGACTATGGCTACACCTTC,CASIETGHYDYGYTF
TRBJ1-2,TRBV19,once,TRBD1,TGTGCCAGTAGTATCGACAGGGGAGGCTATGGCTACACCTTC,CASSIDRGGYGYTF
TRBJ1-1,TRBV7-3,-,TRBD1,TGTGCCAGCAGCTTATACGGGACAGGGCCGCCAGCTTTCTTT,CASSLYGTGPPAFF
TRBJ1-6,TRBV19,-,-,TGTGCCAGTAAAACGGGAGAGTACTATAATTCACCCCTCCACTTT,CASKTGEYYNSPLHF
TRBJ2-2,TRBV29-1,once,-,TGCAGCGTTGAAGGGGGCAGCTCCACCGGGGAGCTGTTTTTT,CSVEGGSSTGELFF
TRBJ2-6,TRBV11-3,-,TRBD1,TGTGCCAGCAGCTTGTCCGGGACAGCTGGGGCCAACGTCCTGACTTTC,CASSLSGTAGANVLTF
TRBJ2-7,TRBV5-1,-,TRBD1,TGCGCCAGCAGCTTGGGGAACCGGGACAGGAAATATCGGGGTAGCGACGAGCAGTACTTC,CASSLGNRDRKYRGSDEQYF